The present T cell receptor (beta chain) was sequenced within a study of shared clonotypes between healthy human individuals. On sorted subsets, replicate PCRs used about 200 ng DNA, or about 30,000 T cell genomes. TCRdb keeps only in-frame clones here, not all; method: immunoSEQ multiplex PCR. In the table there are a few million clones, around 92% of which are singletons. This CDR3 contains 11 residues. With 4 bases removed from V and 8 bases from J, the gap between germline ends came to 5 bases. Germline loops: CDR1 LNHDA, CDR2 SQIVND (reference sequence). The clonotype comes from a young man in good health. Some clones in this sample may be carry-over from other donors' samples. Sequenced input: naive CD4+ T cells from PBMCs. Subset described: CD45RA+ positively selected. This sequence joins TRBV19 and TRBJ1-4; D unclear. The DNA for the CDR3 is TGTGCCAGTAGTACAGGCGAAAAACTGTTTTTT. Its translation is CASSTGEKLFF.